The rows below give T cell receptor beta chains drawn from one sample of a study of blood T cell repertoires in COVID-19. The protocol was immunoSEQ multiplex PCR, while the TCRdb copy is restricted to in-frame clones and leaves out a portion. The repertoire includes about 130,000 clones, around 88% of them detected once, and approximately 5.3% sits in the top ten. The sequenced material came from peripheral blood. The receptors derive from a human donor in a cohort sampled during active COVID-19. The CDR3 runs from the conserved cysteine through the conserved F or W. Each record gives: V gene, clone size, J gene, D gene, CDR3 protein, CDR3 DNA. D genes are given only for firm matches. Part of the rows lack a size; the others show once, few, many or a class for expanded clones.

TRBV10-3,.,TRBJ2-7,TRBD1,CAMLTGKTSYEQYF,TGTGCCATGTTGACAGGGAAGACCTCCTACGAGCAGTACTTC
TRBV27,.,TRBJ2-3,.,CASRSLVSGVDTQYF,TGTGCCAGCCGTTCATTGGTCTCGGGGGTGGATACGCAGTATTTT
TRBV5-4,.,TRBJ2-5,TRBD1,CASSLGGDRGLQETQYF,TGTGCCAGCAGCTTGGGGGGGGACAGGGGCCTCCAAGAGACCCAGTACTTC
TRBV4-1,once,TRBJ2-1,TRBD2,CASSQTGGGTTGNEQFF,TGCGCCAGCAGCCAAACGGGAGGGGGGACTACAGGGAATGAGCAGTTCTTC
TRBV10-2,.,TRBJ2-7,.,CASSATGSGYEQYF,TGCGCCAGCAGTGCCACAGGGTCCGGCTACGAGCAGTACTTC
TRBV5-4,.,TRBJ1-6,TRBD1,CASSVQGPNSPLHF,TGTGCCAGCAGCGTACAGGGGCCAAACTCACCCCTCCACTTT
TRBV6-2/TRBV6-3,.,TRBJ1-5,TRBD1,CASSARDRGSQPQHF,TGTGCCAGCAGTGCCCGGGACAGGGGAAGTCAGCCCCAGCATTTT
TRBV12-5,.,TRBJ1-1,.,CASGLGRWEDEAFF,TGTGCTAGTGGTTTGGGTCGTTGGGAGGATGAAGCTTTCTTT
TRBV7-2,.,TRBJ2-7,.,CASSLGRAYEQYF,TGTGCCAGCAGCTTAGGTCGCGCCTACGAGCAGTACTTC
TRBV5-4,.,TRBJ2-3,TRBD2,CASSLALAGRTDTQYF,TGTGCCAGCAGCTTGGCCCTAGCGGGAAGGACAGATACGCAGTATTTT
TRBV7-6,.,TRBJ1-2,TRBD1,CASSPRTGSNYGYTF,TGTGCCAGCAGCCCCCGGACAGGGAGCAACTATGGCTACACCTTC
TRBV28,.,TRBJ1-2,TRBD1,CASRETGGSYGYTF,TGTGCCAGCAGAGAGACAGGGGGCAGCTATGGCTACACCTTC
TRBV7-9,.,TRBJ2-1,TRBD1,CASSLGQGINYNEQFF,TGTGCCAGCAGCTTGGGACAGGGTATCAATTACAATGAGCAGTTCTTC
TRBV6-6,.,TRBJ2-5,.,CASSYRSGNQETQYF,TGTGCCAGCAGTTACCGTAGCGGTAACCAAGAGACCCAGTACTTC
TRBV5-8,few,TRBJ1-5,.,CASSWGEISNQPQHF,TGTGCCAGCAGCTGGGGGGAGATTAGCAATCAGCCCCAGCATTTT
TRBV4-1,.,TRBJ2-7,.,CASSRPGHSYEQYF,TGCGCCAGCAGCCGACCGGGACATTCTTACGAGCAGTACTTC
TRBV19,.,TRBJ2-7,.,CASSPGLIYEQYF,TGTGCCAGTAGTCCAGGCCTTATCTACGAGCAGTACTTC
TRBV6-4,once,TRBJ2-3,.,CASSRTGMSSTDTQYF,TGTGCCAGCAGCCGTACGGGGATGTCGAGCACAGATACGCAGTATTTT
TRBV2,.,TRBJ2-2,TRBD2,CASSVSGRELFF,TGTGCCAGCAGTGTTAGCGGGAGGGAGCTGTTTTTT
TRBV6-6,.,TRBJ2-5,TRBD2,CASSYVAGQWGETQYF,TGTGCCAGCAGTTACGTAGCGGGCCAGTGGGGGGAGACCCAGTACTTC
TRBV11-3,once,TRBJ2-2,.,CASSFLANTNTGELFF,TGTGCCAGCAGCTTTCTTGCGAATACGAACACCGGGGAGCTGTTTTTT
TRBV7-2,.,TRBJ1-1,.,CASSLGGLVTEAFF,TGTGCCAGCAGCCTAGGAGGACTAGTCACTGAAGCTTTCTTT
TRBV6-5,.,TRBJ2-7,.,CASSYSSGGDSYEQYF,TGTGCCAGCAGTTACTCTTCCGGCGGGGACTCCTACGAGCAGTACTTC
TRBV9,.,TRBJ2-1,.,CASRTNGGPYDGEQFF,TGTGCCAGCAGGACGAATGGCGGCCCGTACGACGGGGAGCAGTTCTTC
TRBV24-1,.,TRBJ2-7,.,CATSDFNSGYEQYF,TGTGCCACCAGTGATTTTAATTCAGGCTACGAGCAGTACTTC
TRBV24-1,.,TRBJ2-2,.,CATRGSEDTGELFF,TGTGCCACCAGGGGATCGGAGGACACCGGGGAGCTGTTTTTT
TRBV15,.,TRBJ2-1,TRBD2,CATSRERLAGGYNEQFF,TGTGCCACCAGCAGAGAACGTCTAGCGGGAGGGTACAATGAGCAGTTCTTC
TRBV7-2,.,TRBJ1-1,.,CASSLGQGSTEAFF,TGTGCCAGCAGCTTAGGGCAGGGGAGCACTGAAGCTTTCTTT
TRBV27,once,TRBJ2-1,TRBD2,CASSFTSGRANEQFF,TGTGCCAGCAGTTTTACTAGCGGGAGGGCGAATGAGCAGTTCTTC
TRBV28,.,TRBJ2-1,TRBD2,CASSLGGLAYNEQFF,TGTGCCAGCAGTTTAGGAGGACTAGCGTACAATGAGCAGTTCTTC
TRBV5-1,.,TRBJ2-7,.,CASSTGSNEQYF,TGCGCCAGCAGTACAGGGTCCAACGAGCAGTACTTC
TRBV6-5,.,TRBJ2-2,TRBD1,CASSPGQVSTGELFF,TGTGCCAGCAGCCCGGGACAGGTATCCACCGGGGAGCTGTTTTTT
TRBV19,.,TRBJ1-1,.,CASDGGGSKGIGVNTEAFF,TGTGCCAGCGATGGGGGAGGGTCGAAGGGGATCGGAGTGAACACTGAAGCTTTCTTT
TRBV2,.,TRBJ2-4,TRBD2,CASSETDGGVAGALKNIQYF,TGTGCCAGCAGTGAAACGGATGGAGGAGTAGCGGGAGCACTGAAAAACATTCAGTACTTC
TRBV24-1,once,TRBJ2-2,.,CATSERGQPRVAGELFF,TGTGCCACCAGTGAACGTGGACAGCCTAGGGTCGCCGGGGAGCTGTTTTTT
TRBV4-2,.,TRBJ2-7,TRBD2,CASSQESRSGRADEQYF,TGTGCCAGCAGCCAAGAGAGTCGCAGCGGGAGGGCCGATGAGCAGTACTTC
TRBV5-1,.,TRBJ2-7,TRBD2,CASSTGTSGDIYEQYF,TGCGCCAGCAGCACCGGGACTAGCGGGGATATATACGAGCAGTACTTC
TRBV6-4,.,TRBJ1-3,TRBD1,CASSDSLSRQGRTKGSGNTIYF,TGTGCCAGCAGTGACTCTTTATCCCGACAGGGGAGGACGAAAGGCTCTGGAAACACCATATATTTT
TRBV30,.,TRBJ2-2,.,CAWSVSRRGNTGELFF,TGTGCCTGGAGTGTTAGTCGACGGGGGAACACCGGGGAGCTGTTTTTT
TRBV28,.,TRBJ2-1,TRBD2,CASRSPASGYNEQFF,TGTGCCAGCAGGTCTCCGGCTAGCGGATACAATGAGCAGTTCTTC
TRBV11-2,few,TRBJ1-4,.,CASSSAFLGPSEKLFF,TGTGCCAGCAGCTCAGCATTCCTCGGTCCTAGTGAAAAACTGTTTTTT
TRBV7-8,.,TRBJ2-7,.,CASSLGTPSLYAQYF,TGTGCCAGCAGCCTTGGGACTCCTTCGTTGTACGCGCAGTACTTC
TRBV19,.,TRBJ1-5,TRBD1,CASSKQGAAQPQHF,TGTGCCAGTAGTAAGCAGGGGGCTGCTCAGCCCCAGCATTTT
TRBV6-2/TRBV6-3,.,TRBJ2-2,.,CASSYRASASPGELFF,TGTGCCAGCAGTTACCGGGCTAGCGCCTCCCCCGGGGAGCTGTTTTTT
TRBV2,.,TRBJ2-3,TRBD2,CASSAKLAGNTDTQYF,TGTGCCAGCAGTGCGAAGCTAGCGGGGAACACAGATACGCAGTATTTT
TRBV7-2,.,TRBJ2-2,TRBD2,CASSLNLASGSTGELFF,TGTGCCAGCAGCTTAAATTTGGCTAGCGGGAGTACCGGGGAGCTGTTTTTT
TRBV2,.,TRBJ1-2,.,CASSRRDTVYGYTF,TGTGCCAGCAGCCGACGGGACACGGTTTATGGCTACACCTTC
TRBV28,.,TRBJ2-2,TRBD1,CANRDRVTGELFF,TGTGCCAACCGGGACAGAGTCACCGGGGAGCTGTTTTTT
TRBV18,.,TRBJ2-3,.,CASSPQTGEADTQYF,TGTGCCAGCTCACCACAAACGGGAGAAGCAGATACGCAGTATTTT
TRBV10-3,.,TRBJ2-7,TRBD2,CAIRPPGTSGMEQYF,TGTGCCATCAGGCCCCCCGGGACTAGCGGGATGGAGCAGTACTTC